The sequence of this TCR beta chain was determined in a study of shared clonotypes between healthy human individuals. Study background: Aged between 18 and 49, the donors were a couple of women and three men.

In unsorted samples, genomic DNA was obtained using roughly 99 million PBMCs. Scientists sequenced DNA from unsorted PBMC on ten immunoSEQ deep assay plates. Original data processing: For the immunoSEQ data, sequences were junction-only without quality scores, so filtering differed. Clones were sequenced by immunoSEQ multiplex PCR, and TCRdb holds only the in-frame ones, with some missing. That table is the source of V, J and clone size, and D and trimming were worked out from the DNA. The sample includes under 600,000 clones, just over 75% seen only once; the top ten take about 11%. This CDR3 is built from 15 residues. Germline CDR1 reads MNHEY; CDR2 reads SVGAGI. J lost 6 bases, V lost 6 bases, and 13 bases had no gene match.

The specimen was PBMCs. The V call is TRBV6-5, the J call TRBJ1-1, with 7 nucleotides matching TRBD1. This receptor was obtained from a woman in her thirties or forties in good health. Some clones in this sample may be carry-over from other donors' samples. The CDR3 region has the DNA TGTGCCAGCAGGACAGGGACCCTAAGAGGAGCTGAAGCTTTCTTT. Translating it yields CASRTGTLRGAEAFF.